These 18 T cell receptor beta chains were sequenced from one sample in a study of T cell responses to AZD1222 COVID-19 vaccine. Only in-frame clones appear in the TCRdb table, and some are missing; sequencing was by immunoSEQ multiplex PCR. The sample carries some 83,000 clones, more than 70% recorded once. The material was peripheral blood, obtained on day 0 of AZD1222 vaccination. The receptors originated from an adult in good health.

The chain combines TRBV27 with TRBJ2-5, with 11 bases matching TRBD2. The trim removed 3 bases at V and 4 bases at J, leaving 4 bases unmatched. CDR1 and CDR2 (germline): MNHEY, SMNVEV (reference sequence). The CDR3 spans 15 residues. The CDR3 sequence is CASSFLAGGGETQYF. As DNA, the CDR3 is TGTGCCAGCAGTTTCTTAGCGGGAGGGGGAGAGACCCAGTACTTC.

J is TRBJ2-2 and V is TRBV4-3, with TRBD2 matching 9 bases. Unmatched junction bases numbered 11, after V lost 3 bases and J lost 6 bases. This CDR3 has 17 residues. The germline V gene has CDR1 LGHNA and CDR2 YSLEER. CDR3 in amino acids: CASSQTRAGGFAGELFF. CDR3 nucleotides: TGCGCCAGCAGCCAGACTCGAGCGGGAGGATTTGCCGGGGAGCTGTTTTTT.

V and J are TRBV6-5 and TRBJ1-5, with TRBD1 matching 8 bases. Germline CDR1 MNHEY, CDR2 SVGAGI. This CDR3 is built from 15 residues. V lost 4 bases to trimming and J lost 1 base; unmatched junction nucleotides: 3. This chain's CDR3 is CASSFGQGSNQPQHF. Written as DNA, the CDR3 is TGTGCCAGCAGTTTTGGACAGGGCAGCAATCAGCCCCAGCATTTT.

This chain uses TRBV7-9 with TRBJ1-2; 8 bases agree with TRBD1. This CDR3 has 14 amino acids. Trimming at V came to 6 bases and at J to 8 bases, leaving 11 bases not matched to a gene. Germline assignment: CDR1 SEHNR and CDR2 FQNEAQ (reference sequence). In DNA, the CDR3 is TGTGCCAGCAGTTCCGGGGGGACAGGAGGAGGCTACACCTTC. Encoded protein: CASSSGGTGGGYTF.

This sequence joins TRBV24-1 and TRBJ2-3; TRBD2 agrees at 8 bases. Germline lookup yields CDR1 KGHDR and CDR2 SFDVKD. The CDR3 runs to 14 residues. The ends lost 9 bases at V and 5 bases at J; junction bases unmatched: 9. CDR3 DNA: TGTGCCACCCCCGAGGGACGGGGGGGAGATACGCAGTATTTT. It encodes CATPEGRGGDTQYF.

The gene calls are TRBV4-2 and TRBJ2-7; D uncertain. Germline CDR1 LGHNA, CDR2 YNFKEQ. The CDR3 has 14 amino acids. The ends were cut back, 1 base at V and 2 bases at J, with 9 bases in the middle. CDR3 bases: TGTGCCAGCAGCCAAGCTGGCTCGGCCTACGAGCAGTACTTC. Amino acids: CASSQAGSAYEQYF.

The chain joins TRBV13 to TRBJ1-2; D not resolved. With 0 bases removed from V and 6 bases from J, the gap between germline ends came to 5 bases. Germline assignment: CDR1 PRHDT and CDR2 FYEKMQ (reference sequence). The CDR3 totals 12 residues. CDR3 DNA sequence: TGTGCCAGCAGCTTAGGCCTTGATGGCTACACCTTC. Protein: CASSLGLDGYTF.

The V gene is TRBV29-1, the J gene TRBJ2-7; 9 bases align to TRBD1. V was pared by 6 bases and J by 2 bases, with 11 bases of the junction left unmatched. In germline, CDR1 is SQVTM, CDR2 ANQGSEA. The CDR3 is made up of 15 amino acids. The CDR3 protein is CSVGSRGTGPYEQYF. CDR3 nucleotide sequence: TGCAGCGTCGGCTCGCGGGGGACAGGGCCCTACGAGCAGTACTTC.

This chain uses TRBV30 with TRBJ1-5; 8 bases are a match to TRBD1. Unmatched junction bases numbered 8, after V lost 0 bases and J lost 7 bases. This CDR3 has 15 amino acids. CDR1 is GTSNPN and CDR2 is SVGIG in the germline V gene (reference sequence). The CDR3 spells CAWSVLRGRGQPQHF. Written as DNA, the CDR3 is TGTGCCTGGAGTGTTCTCAGGGGGCGAGGACAGCCCCAGCATTTT. The complete variable domain, with remaining parts taken from reference TRBV30 and TRBJ1-5, reads SQTIHQWPATLVQPVGSPLSLECTVEGTSNPNLYWYRQAAGRGLQLLFYSVGIGQISSEVPQNLSASRPQDRQFILSSKKLLLSDSGFYLCAWSVLRGRGQPQHFGDGTRLSIL.

For the CDR3, the DNA is TGTGCCAGCTCACCATTTGTCCGAGCAACTAATGAAAAACTGTTTTTT. Translating gives CASSPFVRATNEKLFF. The rearrangement joins TRBV18 to TRBJ1-4, with D unresolved. Germline lookup yields CDR1 KGHSH and CDR2 LQKENI. This CDR3 spans 16 amino acids. V lost 2 bases, J lost 0 bases, and 10 bases lay in between.

This clone was counted between two and nine times. Different DNA sequences within this sample yield the same CDR3. The gene calls are TRBV20-1 and TRBJ1-2, with 7 positions matching TRBD1. V shed 7 bases and J 5 bases; nucleotides not matched to a gene: 4. CDR3 length: 11 amino acids. CDR1 is DFQATT and CDR2 is SNEGSKA in the germline V gene (reference sequence). DNA of the CDR3: TGCAGTGTTGGGACAGATTATGGCTACACCTTC. Translating it yields CSVGTDYGYTF.

The rearrangement links TRBV18 to TRBJ2-3, with 8 bases identical to TRBD2. Germline loops: CDR1 KGHSH, CDR2 LQKENI. The CDR3 is made up of 14 amino acids. J lost 4 bases, V lost 2 bases, and 2 bases had no gene match. The CDR3 DNA reads TGTGCCAGCTCACCAAAGCGGGGGTCAGATACGCAGTATTTT. Amino acid sequence: CASSPKRGSDTQYF.

The J gene is TRBJ2-1, the V gene TRBV28; 11 bases align to TRBD2. The trim removed 6 bases at V and 4 bases at J, leaving 8 bases unmatched. CDR3 length: 16 amino acids. Germline V gene data show CDR1 as MDHEN and CDR2 as SYDVKM. This CDR3 is CASSNSLAGGYNEQFF. CDR3 coding DNA: TGTGCCAGCAGCAATTCTCTAGCGGGAGGTTACAATGAGCAGTTCTTC. The whole variable domain, filled in from reference TRBV28 and TRBJ2-1, reads DVKVTQSSRYLVKRTGEKVFLECVQDMDHENMFWYRQDPGLGLRLIYFSYDVKMKEKGDIPEGYSVSREKKERFSLILESASTNQTSMYLCASSNSLAGGYNEQFFGPGTRLTVL.

This chain connects TRBV6-5 to TRBJ1-2; D possibly corresponds to TRBD1 (6 bases). The germline V and J ends were trimmed by 7 bases and 2 bases, with 17 bases remaining between them. This CDR3 contains 15 residues. The germline V gene encodes CDR1 MNHEY and CDR2 SVGAGI. CDR3 DNA sequence: TGTGCCAGCACCAACCCCACAGGGCAGAACTATGGCTACACCTTC. It encodes CASTNPTGQNYGYTF.

There are a few counts of this clone. The chain employs TRBV5-1 and TRBJ1-1; a weak D match, TRBD1 (5 bases). The length of the CDR3 is 16 residues. The germline gives CDR1 SGHRS, CDR2 YFSETQ. Deletions cut 1 base from V and 4 bases from J, with 17 bases between. This CDR3 is CASSLFSGAGSTEAFF. CDR3 bases: TGCGCCAGCAGCTTGTTTTCCGGGGCGGGTAGCACTGAAGCTTTCTTT.

This chain joins TRBV6-9 and TRBJ1-3; 9 nucleotides match TRBD1. After removal of 6 bases from V and 4 bases from J, the junction contained 16 bases not matched to a gene. Per the germline V gene, CDR1 is MNHGY and CDR2 is SVAAGI. The CDR3 sequence is 18 residues long. CDR3 amino acids: CASSSNNSTGGIGNTIYF. The DNA for the CDR3 is TGTGCCAGCAGCAGCAACAATTCGACAGGGGGAATAGGAAACACCATATATTTT.

The chain links TRBV19 to TRBJ1-2; D is undetermined. Germline assignment: CDR1 LNHDA and CDR2 SQIVND (reference sequence). The CDR3 consists of 12 residues. Trimming removed 4 bases at V and 1 base at J, with 4 bases between. The CDR3, as DNA: TGTGCCAGTAGTAGGGATAACTATGGCTACACCTTC. Translated, it gives CASSRDNYGYTF. Full variable domain (outside the CDR3, taken from reference TRBV19 and TRBJ1-2): DGGITQSPKYLFRKEGQNVTLSCEQNLNHDAMYWYRQDPGQGLRLIYYSQIVNDFQKGDIAEGYSVSREKKESFPLTVTSAQKNPTAFYLCASSRDNYGYTFGSGTRLTVV.

The CDR3, as DNA: TGTGCCAGCAGCTTCGCCCCCCATTTTCAGGGATTCGATCAGCCCCAGCATTTT. Protein: CASSFAPHFQGFDQPQHF. The rearrangement uses TRBV7-9 and TRBJ1-5; the D gene is possibly TRBD1 (5 bases). The CDR3 loop spans 18 amino acids. Germline V lookup: CDR1 SEHNR, CDR2 FQNEAQ (reference sequence). The ends were cut back, 3 bases at V and 5 bases at J, with 23 bases in the middle.